This paragraph covers one T cell receptor (beta chain) sequence. The antigen is unknown. CD4+ T cells that had been cultured provided DNA sequenced with the Oncomine TCR Beta short-read assay. Via MiXCR, TCRdb re-called the PCR reads, giving one row per CDR3 protein. This repertoire shows 13,000 to 15,000 distinct CDR3 sequences, roughly 28% found once; its top ten account for approximately 17%. This CDR3 is 13 amino acids long. The V end was cut by 4 bases, the J end by 14 bases, with 18 bases between. CDR1 and CDR2 from the germline V gene are SGHDT and YYEEEE. As for treatment: roughly 10-day PBMC culture with coronavirus spike peptide pools or control peptides (ViraFEST assay). The data are from a study of vaccination and CD4 T cells after COVID-19. Study in general: Post-vaccination samples were procured at a median of around 78 days following dose two (range 14 to 241). Investigators stimulated cells with overlapping spike peptides drawn from SARS-CoV-2, HCoV-NL63, HCoV-OC43 and HCoV-229E. Overall study findings and caveats: It was found that, in convalescent patients, 304 of 307 vaccine-specific clones were spike mono-reactive.

The V call is TRBV5-6, the J call TRBJ1-4; weak D call: TRBD1 (6 bases). The TCR was taken from a human donor with COVID-19. Sequenced material: cultured CD4+ T cells from blood. The CDR3 sequence: CASSQTQGSSLFF. The CDR3 nucleotides are TGTGCCAGCAGCCAAACCCAGGGGAGTAGCCTGTTTTTT.